This TCR beta chain was sequenced for a study of blood T cell repertoires in COVID-19. This CDR3 comprises 12 residues. CDR1 and CDR2 from the germline V gene are LNHDA and SQIVND (reference sequence). V lost 6 bases, J lost 9 bases, and 1 base stayed unmatched. Method: immunoSEQ multiplex PCR; TCRdb's copy keeps in-frame clones and lacks some. The table includes a few hundred thousand clones, about 90% detected once. The rearrangement joins TRBV19 to TRBJ1-6; 8 nucleotides match TRBD1. Sequenced input: peripheral blood. The clonotype originates from a woman aged 25 to 39 with COVID-19, enrolled during active disease. The CDR3 is CASRQGGSPLHF. Written as DNA, the CDR3 is TGTGCCAGTAGACAGGGGGGTTCACCCCTCCACTTT.